These T cell receptor beta chains were read from a single sample in a study of T cell responses to AZD1222 COVID-19 vaccine. Using immunoSEQ multiplex PCR, the repertoire was profiled, and TCRdb retains in-frame clones only, with some absent. The sample gives roughly 100,000 clones, about 90% of which show up once; 7.5% to 9% is in the top ten. The sequenced sample was peripheral blood, obtained 28 days after the second AZD1222 dose. These receptors all come from an adult who received the AZD1222 COVID-19 vaccine. Each CDR3 is given with its conserved first and last residue. A D gene is named only where the DNA matches it firmly. A row's size may be missing; if present it is once, few, many or a size class.

J: TRBJ1-3; size: NA; V: TRBV7-9; D: NA; DNA: TGTGCCAGCAGCTTAGACAGGATAGACACCATATATTTT; CDR3: CASSLDRIDTIYF
J: TRBJ2-7; size: NA; V: TRBV6-5; D: NA; DNA: TGTGCCAGCAGCCCCCGAAGTAACGTTGGGCAGTACTTC; CDR3: CASSPRSNVGQYF
J: TRBJ1-5; size: NA; V: TRBV24-1; D: TRBD1; DNA: TGTGCCACCAGTGCTAGGACAGGGGGAAATCAGCCCCAGCATTTT; CDR3: CATSARTGGNQPQHF
J: TRBJ2-5; size: NA; V: TRBV5-1; D: NA; DNA: TGCGCCAGCAGCTCCCGGACGGTCGAGACCCAGTACTTC; CDR3: CASSSRTVETQYF
J: TRBJ2-1; size: NA; V: TRBV3-1/TRBV3-2; D: NA; DNA: TGTGCCAGCAGCCAATCTATCCGGGAGCAGTTCTTC; CDR3: CASSQSIREQFF
J: TRBJ2-7; size: NA; V: TRBV7-8; D: TRBD1; DNA: TGTGCCAGCAGCATAACTAGGACAGGGGCCTACGAGCAGTACTTC; CDR3: CASSITRTGAYEQYF
J: TRBJ1-2; size: NA; V: TRBV3-1/TRBV3-2; D: NA; DNA: TGTGCCAGCAGCCAAGGAGGTGGGGGGTGGGACTATGGCTACACCTTC; CDR3: CASSQGGGGWDYGYTF
J: TRBJ1-2; size: NA; V: TRBV6-6; D: TRBD1; DNA: TGTGCCAGCAGTACGGGACAGGGCTATGGCTACACCTTC; CDR3: CASSTGQGYGYTF
J: TRBJ1-1; size: NA; V: TRBV9; D: NA; DNA: TGTGCCAGCAGCGTAGTAATCTTGGGGAACACTGAAGCTTTCTTT; CDR3: CASSVVILGNTEAFF
J: TRBJ2-3; size: NA; V: TRBV24-1; D: NA; DNA: TGTGCCACCAGTTCCCCGAAGAGCGGAACAGATACGCAGTATTTT; CDR3: CATSSPKSGTDTQYF
J: TRBJ2-7; size: few; V: TRBV5-1; D: NA; DNA: TGCGCCAGCAGCGTTGAGACGGAATTCTACGAGCAGTACTTC; CDR3: CASSVETEFYEQYF
J: TRBJ2-7; size: NA; V: TRBV19; D: NA; DNA: TGTGCCAGTTCTACCCAATACAACCGGGGCTACGAGCAGTACTTC; CDR3: CASSTQYNRGYEQYF
J: TRBJ2-7; size: NA; V: TRBV21-1; D: NA; DNA: TGTGCCAGCAGCAACCCACGGGGGGACAGGATCTCCTACGAGCAGTACTTC; CDR3: CASSNPRGDRISYEQYF
J: TRBJ2-2; size: NA; V: TRBV3-1/TRBV3-2; D: NA; DNA: TGTGCCAGCAGCCAAGACCCCTTCGGCAGGGACACCGGGGAGCTGTTTTTT; CDR3: CASSQDPFGRDTGELFF
J: TRBJ2-7; size: NA; V: TRBV9; D: TRBD2; DNA: TGTGCCAGCAGCATTAGCGGGGGGGCCGACGAGCAGTACTTC; CDR3: CASSISGGADEQYF
J: TRBJ1-6; size: few; V: TRBV7-3; D: NA; DNA: TGTGCCAGCAGCTTAACGGGGCGGGGAAATTCACCCCTCCACTTT; CDR3: CASSLTGRGNSPLHF
J: TRBJ2-7; size: NA; V: TRBV7-9; D: TRBD1; DNA: TGTGCCAGCAGCCCGGGGACAGGGGCCCGAGAGCAGTACTTC; CDR3: CASSPGTGAREQYF
J: TRBJ2-7; size: NA; V: TRBV13; D: NA; DNA: TGTGCCAGCAGTTTGGGGCAGGGGATCTACGAGCAGTACTTC; CDR3: CASSLGQGIYEQYF
J: TRBJ2-7; size: NA; V: TRBV5-1; D: NA; DNA: TGCGCCAGCAGCTCACAGGGTTACTACGAGCAGTACTTC; CDR3: CASSSQGYYEQYF
J: TRBJ1-1; size: NA; V: TRBV12-3/TRBV12-4; D: NA; DNA: TGTGCCAGCAGTTTTGGTAGGAACACTGAAGCTTTCTTT; CDR3: CASSFGRNTEAFF
J: TRBJ1-2; size: NA; V: TRBV7-2; D: NA; DNA: TGTGCCAGCAGCCAACAGGGCCTATGGTACGGCTACACCTTC; CDR3: CASSQQGLWYGYTF
J: TRBJ1-5; size: NA; V: TRBV27; D: NA; DNA: TGTGCCAGCAGTTTCGGTCAGAATCAGCCCCAGCATTTT; CDR3: CASSFGQNQPQHF
J: TRBJ2-1; size: few; V: TRBV29-1; D: TRBD1; DNA: TGCAGCGTGGCAGACAGGGTCGGCTACAATGAGCAGTTCTTC; CDR3: CSVADRVGYNEQFF
J: TRBJ1-5; size: NA; V: TRBV6-2/TRBV6-3; D: NA; DNA: TGTGCCAGCAGCCAGGGGCCCATCAATCAGCCCCAGCATTTT; CDR3: CASSQGPINQPQHF
J: TRBJ1-2; size: NA; V: TRBV10-3; D: NA; DNA: TGTGCCATCAGTGTGGGAGGGGATGGCTACACCTTC; CDR3: CAISVGGDGYTF